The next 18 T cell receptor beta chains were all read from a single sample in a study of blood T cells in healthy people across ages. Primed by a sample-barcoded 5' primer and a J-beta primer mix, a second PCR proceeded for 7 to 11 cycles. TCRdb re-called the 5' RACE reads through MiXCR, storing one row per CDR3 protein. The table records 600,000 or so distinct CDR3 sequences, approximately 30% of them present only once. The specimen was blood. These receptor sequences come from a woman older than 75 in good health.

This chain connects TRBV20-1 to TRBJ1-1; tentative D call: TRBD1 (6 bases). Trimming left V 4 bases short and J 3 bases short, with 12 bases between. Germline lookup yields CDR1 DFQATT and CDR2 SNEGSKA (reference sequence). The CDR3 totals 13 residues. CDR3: CSATQGHYTEAFF. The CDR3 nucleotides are TGCAGTGCTACACAGGGACATTACACTGAAGCTTTCTTT.

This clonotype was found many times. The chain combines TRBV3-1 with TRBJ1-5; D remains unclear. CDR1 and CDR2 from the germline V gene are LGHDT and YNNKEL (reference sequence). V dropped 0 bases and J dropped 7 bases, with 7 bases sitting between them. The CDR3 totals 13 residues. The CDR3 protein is CASSQDTRQPQHF. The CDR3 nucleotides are TGTGCCAGCAGCCAAGATACCAGACAGCCCCAGCATTTT.

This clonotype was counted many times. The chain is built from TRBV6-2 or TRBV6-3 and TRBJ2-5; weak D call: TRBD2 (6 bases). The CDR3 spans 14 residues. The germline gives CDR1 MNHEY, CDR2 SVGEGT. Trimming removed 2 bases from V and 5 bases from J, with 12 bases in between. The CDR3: CASSYNTRGETQYF. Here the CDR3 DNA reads TGTGCCAGCAGTTACAACACTCGGGGGGAGACCCAGTACTTC.

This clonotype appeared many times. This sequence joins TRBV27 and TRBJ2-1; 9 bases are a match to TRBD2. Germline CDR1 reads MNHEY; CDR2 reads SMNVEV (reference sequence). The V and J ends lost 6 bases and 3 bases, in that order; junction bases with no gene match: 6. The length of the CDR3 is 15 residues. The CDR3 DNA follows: TGTGCCAGCAGGCAAGCGGGGGGACTCTACAATGAGCAGTTCTTC. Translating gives CASRQAGGLYNEQFF.

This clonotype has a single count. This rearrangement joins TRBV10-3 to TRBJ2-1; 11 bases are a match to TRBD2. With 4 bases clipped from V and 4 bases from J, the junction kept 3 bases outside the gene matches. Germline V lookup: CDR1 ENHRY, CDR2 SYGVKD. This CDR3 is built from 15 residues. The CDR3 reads CAISGGTSGYNEQFF. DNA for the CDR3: TGTGCCATCAGTGGGGGGACTAGCGGTTACAATGAGCAGTTCTTC.

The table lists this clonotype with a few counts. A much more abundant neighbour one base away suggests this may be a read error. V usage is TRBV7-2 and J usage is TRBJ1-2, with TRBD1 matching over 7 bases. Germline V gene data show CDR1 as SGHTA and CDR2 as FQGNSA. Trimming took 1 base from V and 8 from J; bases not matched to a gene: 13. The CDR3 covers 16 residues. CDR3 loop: CASSLVSDRASGGYTF. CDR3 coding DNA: TGTGCCAGCAGCTTAGTGTCAGACAGGGCCTCGGGGGGCTACACCTTC.

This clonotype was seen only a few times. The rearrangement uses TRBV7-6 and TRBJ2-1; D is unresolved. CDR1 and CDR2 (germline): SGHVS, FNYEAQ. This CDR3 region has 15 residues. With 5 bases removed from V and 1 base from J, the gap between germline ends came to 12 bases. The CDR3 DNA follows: TGTGCCAGCAGCCAACAGCCTCTTTCCTACAATGAGCAGTTCTTC. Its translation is CASSQQPLSYNEQFF.

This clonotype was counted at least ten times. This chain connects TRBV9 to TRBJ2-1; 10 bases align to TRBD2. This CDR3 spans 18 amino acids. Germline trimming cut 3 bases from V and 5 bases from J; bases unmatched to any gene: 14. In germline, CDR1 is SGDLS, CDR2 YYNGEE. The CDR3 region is CASSARLAGTTWNNEQFF. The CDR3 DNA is TGTGCCAGCAGCGCCCGACTAGCGGGTACCACTTGGAACAATGAGCAGTTCTTC. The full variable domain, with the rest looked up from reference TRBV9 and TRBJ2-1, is DSGVTQTPKHLITATGQRVTLRCSPRSGDLSVYWYQQSLDQGLQFLIQYYNGEERAKGNILERFSAQQFPDLHSELNLSSLELGDSALYFCASSARLAGTTWNNEQFFGPGTRLTVL.

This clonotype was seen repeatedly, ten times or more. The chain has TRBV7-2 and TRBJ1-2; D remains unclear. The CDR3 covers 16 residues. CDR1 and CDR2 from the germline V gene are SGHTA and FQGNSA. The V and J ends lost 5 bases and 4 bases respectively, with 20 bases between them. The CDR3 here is CASSQTALTLSYGYTF. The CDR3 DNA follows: TGTGCCAGCAGCCAGACTGCCCTTACCCTCAGCTATGGCTACACCTTC.

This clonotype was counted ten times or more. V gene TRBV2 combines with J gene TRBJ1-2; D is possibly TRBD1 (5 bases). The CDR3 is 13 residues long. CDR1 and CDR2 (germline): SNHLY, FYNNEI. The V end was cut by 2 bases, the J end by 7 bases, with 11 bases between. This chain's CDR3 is CASSESGEGGYTF. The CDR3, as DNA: TGTGCCAGCAGTGAATCGGGGGAAGGTGGCTACACCTTC. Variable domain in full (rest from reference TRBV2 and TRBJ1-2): EPEVTQTPSHQVTQMGQEVILRCVPISNHLYFYWYRQILGQKVEFLVSFYNNEISEKSEIFDDQFSVERPDGSNFTLKIRSTKLEDSAMYFCASSESGEGGYTFGSGTRLTVV.

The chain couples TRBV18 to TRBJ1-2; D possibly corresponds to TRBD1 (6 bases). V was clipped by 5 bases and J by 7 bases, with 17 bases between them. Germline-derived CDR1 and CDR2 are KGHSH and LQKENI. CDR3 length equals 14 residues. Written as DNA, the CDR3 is TGTGCCAGCTCAACCTTACAGGGAGGCGTTGGCTACACCTTC. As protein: CASSTLQGGVGYTF.

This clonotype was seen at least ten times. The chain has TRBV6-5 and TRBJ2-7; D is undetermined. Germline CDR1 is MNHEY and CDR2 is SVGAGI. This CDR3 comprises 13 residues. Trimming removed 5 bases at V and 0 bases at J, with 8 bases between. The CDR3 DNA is TGTGCCAGCAGTCGGACGGCCTCCTACGAGCAGTACTTC. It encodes CASSRTASYEQYF.

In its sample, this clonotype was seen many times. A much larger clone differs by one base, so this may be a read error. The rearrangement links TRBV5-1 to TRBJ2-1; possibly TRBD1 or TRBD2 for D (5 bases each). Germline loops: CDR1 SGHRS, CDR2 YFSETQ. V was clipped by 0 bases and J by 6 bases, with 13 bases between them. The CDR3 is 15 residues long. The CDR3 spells CASSLDGAGSNEQFF. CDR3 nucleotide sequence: TGCGCCAGCAGCTTGGACGGGGCCGGTTCCAATGAGCAGTTCTTC.

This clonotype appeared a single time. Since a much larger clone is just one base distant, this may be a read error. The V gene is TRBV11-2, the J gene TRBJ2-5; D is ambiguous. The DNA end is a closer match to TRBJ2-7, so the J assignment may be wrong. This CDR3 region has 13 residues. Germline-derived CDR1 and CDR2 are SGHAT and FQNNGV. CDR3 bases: TGTGCCAGCAGCTTAGAATCTACAGACGAGCAGTACTTC. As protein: CASSLESTDEQYF.

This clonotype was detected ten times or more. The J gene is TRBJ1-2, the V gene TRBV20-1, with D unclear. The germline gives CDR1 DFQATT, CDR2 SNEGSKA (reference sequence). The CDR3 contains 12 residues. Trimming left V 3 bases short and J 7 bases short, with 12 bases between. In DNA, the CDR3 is TGCAGTGCTAGTACACCCACCAGTGGCTACACCTTC. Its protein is CSASTPTSGYTF.

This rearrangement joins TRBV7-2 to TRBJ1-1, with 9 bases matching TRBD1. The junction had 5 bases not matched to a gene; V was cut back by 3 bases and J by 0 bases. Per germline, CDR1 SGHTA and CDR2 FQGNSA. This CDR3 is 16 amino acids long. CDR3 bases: TGTGCCAGCAGCTTCCGGGACAGGGCTTTGAACACTGAAGCTTTCTTT. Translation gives CASSFRDRALNTEAFF.

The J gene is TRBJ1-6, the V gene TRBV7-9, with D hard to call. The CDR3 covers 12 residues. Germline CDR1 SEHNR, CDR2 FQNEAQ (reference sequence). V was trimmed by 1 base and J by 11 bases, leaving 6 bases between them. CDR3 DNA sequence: TGTGCCAGCAGCTTAGAAGGAGCACCCCTCCACTTT. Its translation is CASSLEGAPLHF. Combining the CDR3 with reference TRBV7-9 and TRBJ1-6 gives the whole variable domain DTGVSQNPRHKITKRGQNVTFRCDPISEHNRLYWYRQTLGQGPEFLTYFQNEAQLEKSRLLSDRFSAERPKGSFSTLEIQRTEQGDSAMYLCASSLEGAPLHFGNGTRLTVT.

CDR3 sequence reads: CSAVRSDQETQYF. The CDR3 nucleotides read TGCAGTGCTGTTAGGTCGGACCAAGAGACCCAGTACTTC. J is TRBJ2-5 and V is TRBV20-1; no reliable D call. V was cut by 5 bases and J by 0 bases, with 10 bases left in between. The CDR3 covers 13 residues. Germline-derived CDR1 and CDR2 are DFQATT and SNEGSKA (reference sequence).